This passage covers 4 T cell receptor beta chains from one sample sequenced in a study of shared clonotypes between healthy human individuals. Assay: immunoSEQ multiplex PCR; the TCRdb copy retains only in-frame clones and omits some. Among nearly 500,000 clones listed, 75% to 85% were seen once. The material sequenced was PBMCs. Receptor source: a woman between 40 and 50 years old in good health. Some clones in this sample may be carry-over from other donors' samples.

This clone has a handful of counts. The chain uses TRBV28 and TRBJ1-2; D remains unclear. The CDR3 totals 13 residues. Germline CDR1 is MDHEN and CDR2 is SYDVKM. Trimming shortened V by 0 bases and J by 8 bases, and 10 bases separated the two germline ends. In nucleotides, the CDR3 is TGTGCCAGCAGTTTATGGACCACCGAAGGCTACACCTTC. Amino acids: CASSLWTTEGYTF.

The rearrangement links TRBV7-9 to TRBJ2-5; the match to TRBD1 covers 7 bases. The CDR3 is 14 residues long. Germline CDR1 SEHNR, CDR2 FQNEAQ (reference sequence). The junction had 10 bases not matched to a gene; V was cut back by 8 bases and J by 4 bases. The DNA for the CDR3 is TGTGCCAGCCGTCCTGGACAGGCTACAGAGACCCAGTACTTC. This sequence encodes CASRPGQATETQYF.

The chain joins TRBV5-1 to TRBJ2-7; TRBD2 matches at 12 bases. CDR1 SGHRS and CDR2 YFSETQ come from the germline V gene. This CDR3 is built from 15 residues. The V segment lost 0 bases and the J segment 6 bases; nucleotides outside the gene matches: 4. This CDR3 reads CASSLDLAGGIEQYF. In DNA form, the CDR3 reads TGCGCCAGCAGCTTGGATCTAGCGGGAGGGATCGAGCAGTACTTC.

The chain uses TRBV5-8 and TRBJ2-3; D unclear. The ends were cut back, 3 bases at V and 5 bases at J, with 13 bases in the middle. Germline CDR1 reads SGHTS; CDR2 reads YDEGEE. There are 14 residues in the CDR3. This chain's CDR3 is CASSWRRIGDTQYF. The DNA of the CDR3 is TGTGCCAGCAGCTGGCGTAGAATTGGAGATACGCAGTATTTT.